This TCR beta chain was recorded in a study of human T cells and chemical hapten exposure. This clonotype was recorded many times. Its antigen is unidentified. CDR1 is MNHEY, CDR2 SVGEGT, per germline. Trimming shortened V by 6 bases and J by 0 bases, and 12 bases separated the two germline ends. The CDR3 is 16 residues long. TCRdb re-derived calls from the RACE reads in MiXCR, one entry per CDR3 protein. The sample includes under 450,000 distinct CDR3 sequences, about 6% of them seen just once. Broader study findings: Those TCRs sitting above 1 in 1000 frequency stayed the same with DPC sensitization.

Time point here: patch test 2, 6 weeks after DPC sensitization. Stated treatment: therapeutic diphenylcyclopropenone sensitization with weekly scalp DPC. Alopecia patients between 18 and 70 years old and suitable for DPC were used as donors. Sample: whole blood, taken in connection with sensitization to the hapten diphenylcyclopropenone (DPC). The gene calls are TRBV6-2 or TRBV6-3 and TRBJ2-6; unclear D gene. The origin of this receptor is a woman younger than 35 with alopecia areata. Some clones in this sample may be carry-over from other donors' samples. The CDR3 DNA reads TGTGCCAGCAGCCGCGGTGCGGTCTCTGGGGCCAACGTCCTGACTTTC. Translated: CASSRGAVSGANVLTF.